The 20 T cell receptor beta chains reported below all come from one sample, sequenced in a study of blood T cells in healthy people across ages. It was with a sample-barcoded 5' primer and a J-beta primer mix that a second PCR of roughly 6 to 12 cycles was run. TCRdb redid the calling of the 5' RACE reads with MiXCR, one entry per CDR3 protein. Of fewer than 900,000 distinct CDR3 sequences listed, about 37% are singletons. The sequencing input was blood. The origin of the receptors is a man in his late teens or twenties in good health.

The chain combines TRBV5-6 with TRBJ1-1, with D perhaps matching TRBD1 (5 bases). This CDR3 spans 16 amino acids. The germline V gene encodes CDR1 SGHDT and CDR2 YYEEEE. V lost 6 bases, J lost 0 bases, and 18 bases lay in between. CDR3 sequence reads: CASTGVGRGMNTEAFF. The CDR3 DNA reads TGTGCCAGCACCGGTGTAGGTCGGGGGATGAACACTGAAGCTTTCTTT.

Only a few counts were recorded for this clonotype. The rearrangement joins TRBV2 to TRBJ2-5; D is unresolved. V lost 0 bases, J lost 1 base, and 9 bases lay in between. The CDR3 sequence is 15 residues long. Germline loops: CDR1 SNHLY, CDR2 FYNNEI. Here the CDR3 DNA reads TGTGCCAGCAGTGAAGCCCTAAACCTCCAAGAGACCCAGTACTTC. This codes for CASSEALNLQETQYF.

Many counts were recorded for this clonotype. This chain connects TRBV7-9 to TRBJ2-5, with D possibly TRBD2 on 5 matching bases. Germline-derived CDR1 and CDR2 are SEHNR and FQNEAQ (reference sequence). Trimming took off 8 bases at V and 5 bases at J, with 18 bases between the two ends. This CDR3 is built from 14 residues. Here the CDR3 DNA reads TGTGCCAGCGGCTATTCCGGGGATAGGGAGACCCAGTACTTC. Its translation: CASGYSGDRETQYF.

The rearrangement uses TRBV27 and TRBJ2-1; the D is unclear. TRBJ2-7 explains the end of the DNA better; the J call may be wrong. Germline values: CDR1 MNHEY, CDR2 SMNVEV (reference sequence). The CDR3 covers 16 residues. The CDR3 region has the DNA TGTGCCAGCAGTGCCTATATCAGAAGCTCCTACAATGAGCAGTACTTC. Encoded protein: CASSAYIRSSYNEQYF.

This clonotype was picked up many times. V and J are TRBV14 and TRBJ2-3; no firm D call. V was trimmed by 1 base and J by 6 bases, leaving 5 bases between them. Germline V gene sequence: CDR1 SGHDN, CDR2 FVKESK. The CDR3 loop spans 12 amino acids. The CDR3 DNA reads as TGTGCCAGCAGCCAAGGTTCGGATACGCAGTATTTT. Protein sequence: CASSQGSDTQYF.

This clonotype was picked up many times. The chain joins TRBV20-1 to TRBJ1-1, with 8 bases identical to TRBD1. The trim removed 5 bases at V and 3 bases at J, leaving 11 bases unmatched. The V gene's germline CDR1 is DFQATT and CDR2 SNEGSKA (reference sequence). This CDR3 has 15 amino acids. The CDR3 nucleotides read TGCAGTGCTCGGACAGGGCTGGAATTGGACACTGAAGCTTTCTTT. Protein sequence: CSARTGLELDTEAFF.

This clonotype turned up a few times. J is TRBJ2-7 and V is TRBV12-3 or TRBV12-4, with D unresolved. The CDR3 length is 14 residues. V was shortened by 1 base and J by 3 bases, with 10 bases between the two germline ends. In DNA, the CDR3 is TGTGCCAGCAGTTTAGTACAGTCAGGCTACGAGCAGTACTTC. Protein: CASSLVQSGYEQYF.

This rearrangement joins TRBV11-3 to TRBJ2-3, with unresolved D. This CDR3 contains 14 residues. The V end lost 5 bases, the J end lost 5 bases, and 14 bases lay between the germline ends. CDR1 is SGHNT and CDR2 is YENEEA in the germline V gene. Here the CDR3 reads CASSLFTRGDTQYF. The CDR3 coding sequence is TGTGCCAGCAGCCTATTTACCCGCGGAGATACGCAGTATTTT.

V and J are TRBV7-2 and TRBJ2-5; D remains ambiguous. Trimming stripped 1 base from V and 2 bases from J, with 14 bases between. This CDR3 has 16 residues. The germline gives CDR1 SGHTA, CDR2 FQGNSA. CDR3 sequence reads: CASSLGSSISQETQYF. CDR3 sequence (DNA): TGTGCCAGCAGCTTAGGGAGTTCAATATCTCAAGAGACCCAGTACTTC.

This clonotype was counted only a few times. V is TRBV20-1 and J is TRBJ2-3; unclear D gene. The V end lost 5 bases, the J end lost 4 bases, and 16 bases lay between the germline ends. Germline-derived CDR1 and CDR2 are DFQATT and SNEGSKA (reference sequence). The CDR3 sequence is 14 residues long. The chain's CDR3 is CSAPPNWNPDTQYF. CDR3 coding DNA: TGCAGTGCTCCACCCAACTGGAACCCAGATACGCAGTATTTT.

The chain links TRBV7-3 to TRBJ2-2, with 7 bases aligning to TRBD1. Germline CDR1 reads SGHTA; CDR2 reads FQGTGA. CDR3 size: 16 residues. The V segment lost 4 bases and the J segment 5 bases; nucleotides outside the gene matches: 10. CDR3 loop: CASSSYDRVGTGELFF. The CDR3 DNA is TGTGCCAGCAGCTCCTACGACAGGGTTGGGACCGGGGAGCTGTTTTTT. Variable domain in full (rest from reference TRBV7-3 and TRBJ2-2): GAGVSQTPSNKVTEKGKYVELRCDPISGHTALYWYRQSLGQGPEFLIYFQGTGAADDSGLPNDRFFAVRPEGSVSTLKIQRTERGDSAVYLCASSSYDRVGTGELFFGEGSRLTVL.

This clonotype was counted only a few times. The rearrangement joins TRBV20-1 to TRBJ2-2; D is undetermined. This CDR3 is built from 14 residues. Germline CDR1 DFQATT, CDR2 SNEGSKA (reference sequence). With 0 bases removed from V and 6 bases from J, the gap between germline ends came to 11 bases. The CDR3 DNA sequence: TGCAGTGCTAGAGATCGAAGGGTATCCGGGGAGCTGTTTTTT. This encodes CSARDRRVSGELFF.

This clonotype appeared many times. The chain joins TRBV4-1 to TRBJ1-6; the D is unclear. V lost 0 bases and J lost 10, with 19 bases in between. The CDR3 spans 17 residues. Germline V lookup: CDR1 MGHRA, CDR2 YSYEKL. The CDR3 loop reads CASSQDLGGRGYSPLHF. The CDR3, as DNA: TGCGCCAGCAGCCAAGATCTAGGCGGGCGTGGGTACTCACCCCTCCACTTT.

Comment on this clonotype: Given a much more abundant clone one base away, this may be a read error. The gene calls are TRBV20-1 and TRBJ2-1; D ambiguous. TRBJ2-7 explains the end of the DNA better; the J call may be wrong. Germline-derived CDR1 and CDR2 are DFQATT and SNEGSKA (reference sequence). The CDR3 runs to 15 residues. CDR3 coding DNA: TGCAGTGCTAGAGATCGACGCGTCTCCTACAATGAGCAGTACTTC. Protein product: CSARDRRVSYNEQYF.

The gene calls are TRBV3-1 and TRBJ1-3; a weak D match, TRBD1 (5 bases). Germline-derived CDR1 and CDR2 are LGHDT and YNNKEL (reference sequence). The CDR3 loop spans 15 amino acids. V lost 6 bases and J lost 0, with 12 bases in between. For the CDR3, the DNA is TGTGCCAGCAGACCGAAGGGGAACTCTGGAAACACCATATATTTT. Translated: CASRPKGNSGNTIYF. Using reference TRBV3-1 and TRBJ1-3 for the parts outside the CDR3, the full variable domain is DTAVSQTPKYLVTQMGNDKSIKCEQNLGHDTMYWYKQDSKKFLKIMFSYNNKELIINETVPNRFSPKSPDKAHLNLHINSLELGDSAVYFCASRPKGNSGNTIYFGEGSWLTVV.

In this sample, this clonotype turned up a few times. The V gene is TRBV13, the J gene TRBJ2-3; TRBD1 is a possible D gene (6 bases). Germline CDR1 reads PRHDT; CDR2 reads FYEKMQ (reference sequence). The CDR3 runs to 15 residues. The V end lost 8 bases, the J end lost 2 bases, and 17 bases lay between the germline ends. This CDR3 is CASRWWDNNTDTQYF. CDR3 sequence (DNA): TGTGCCAGCCGCTGGTGGGACAACAACACAGATACGCAGTATTTT.

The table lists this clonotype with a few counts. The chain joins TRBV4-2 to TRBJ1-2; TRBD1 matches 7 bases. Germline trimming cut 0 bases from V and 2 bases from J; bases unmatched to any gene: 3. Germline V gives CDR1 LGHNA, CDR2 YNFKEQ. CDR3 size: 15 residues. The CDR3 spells CASSQDQGGNYGYTF. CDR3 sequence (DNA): TGTGCCAGCAGCCAAGATCAGGGGGGAAACTATGGCTACACCTTC.

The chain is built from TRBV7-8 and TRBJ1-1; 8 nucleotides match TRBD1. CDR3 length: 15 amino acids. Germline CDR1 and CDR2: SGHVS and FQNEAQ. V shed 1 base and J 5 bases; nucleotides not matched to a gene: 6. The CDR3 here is CASSLVSGGPTEAFF. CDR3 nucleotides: TGTGCCAGCAGCTTAGTCTCAGGGGGCCCGACTGAAGCTTTCTTT.

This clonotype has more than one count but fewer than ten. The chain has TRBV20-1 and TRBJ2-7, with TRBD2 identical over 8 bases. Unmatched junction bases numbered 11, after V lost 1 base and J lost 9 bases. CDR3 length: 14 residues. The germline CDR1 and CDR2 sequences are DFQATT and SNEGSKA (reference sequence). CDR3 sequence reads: CSARGAWTSFGQYF. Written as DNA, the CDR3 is TGCAGTGCTAGAGGGGCGTGGACTAGCTTTGGGCAGTACTTC.

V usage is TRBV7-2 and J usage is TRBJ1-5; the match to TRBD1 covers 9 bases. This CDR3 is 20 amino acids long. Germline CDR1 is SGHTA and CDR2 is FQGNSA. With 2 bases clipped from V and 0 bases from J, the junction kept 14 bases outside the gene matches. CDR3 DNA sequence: TGTGCCAGCAGCTTACCCCTTTTCCAGGACAGGGGAAATAGCAATCAGCCCCAGCATTTT. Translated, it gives CASSLPLFQDRGNSNQPQHF.